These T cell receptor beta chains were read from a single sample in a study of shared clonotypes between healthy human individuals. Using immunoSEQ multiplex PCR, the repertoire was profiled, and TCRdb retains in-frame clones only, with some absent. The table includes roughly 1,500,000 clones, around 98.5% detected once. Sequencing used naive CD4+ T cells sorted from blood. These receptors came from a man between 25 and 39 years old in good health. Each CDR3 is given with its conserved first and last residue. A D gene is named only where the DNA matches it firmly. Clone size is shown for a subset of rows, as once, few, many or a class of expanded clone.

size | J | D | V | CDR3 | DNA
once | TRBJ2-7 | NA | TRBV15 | CATSRGDGTYEQYF | TGTGCCACCAGCAGAGGCGACGGCACCTACGAGCAGTACTTC
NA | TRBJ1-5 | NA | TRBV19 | CASRGVGPHQPQHF | TGTGCCAGTAGGGGGGTAGGCCCCCATCAGCCCCAGCATTTT
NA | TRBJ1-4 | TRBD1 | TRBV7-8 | CASNLQGTEEKLFF | TGTGCCAGCAACCTACAGGGGACGGAGGAAAAACTGTTTTTT
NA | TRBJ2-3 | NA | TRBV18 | CASSPGPNDYGAGTQYF | TGTGCCAGCTCACCAGGCCCCAACGATTATGGGGCGGGTACGCAGTATTTT
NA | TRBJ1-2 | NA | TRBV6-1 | CASSELTDGYTF | TGTGCCAGCAGCGAGCTAACCGATGGCTACACCTTC
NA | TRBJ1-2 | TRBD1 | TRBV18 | CASSEGAGKNGYTF | TGTGCCAGCTCAGAGGGGGCTGGGAAAAATGGCTACACCTTC
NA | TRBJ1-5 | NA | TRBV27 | CASSLMGAQPQHF | TGTGCCAGCAGTTTAATGGGCGCACAGCCCCAGCATTTT
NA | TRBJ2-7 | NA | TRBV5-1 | CASSLAKPGDEQYF | TGCGCCAGCAGCTTGGCCAAGCCGGGGGACGAGCAGTACTTC
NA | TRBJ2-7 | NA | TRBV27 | CASSLHGGTYEQYF | TGTGCCAGCAGTTTACATGGGGGAACCTACGAGCAGTACTTC
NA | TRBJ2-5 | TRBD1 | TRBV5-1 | CASSLDRGTETQYF | TGCGCCAGCAGCCTGGACAGGGGTACGGAGACCCAGTACTTC
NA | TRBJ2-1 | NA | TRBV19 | CASRPRGTPYYNEQFF | TGTGCCAGTAGGCCCCGCGGGACGCCCTACTACAATGAGCAGTTCTTC
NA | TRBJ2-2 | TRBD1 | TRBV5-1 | CASSKQGEKGNGELFF | TGCGCCAGCAGCAAACAGGGGGAAAAGGGCAACGGGGAGCTGTTTTTT
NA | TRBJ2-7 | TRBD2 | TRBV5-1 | CASSYGLAGAYEQYF | TGCGCCAGCAGCTACGGACTAGCGGGAGCCTACGAGCAGTACTTC
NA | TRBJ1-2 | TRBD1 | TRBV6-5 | CASSPSGQYGYTF | TGTGCCAGCAGCCCCTCGGGACAGTATGGCTACACCTTC
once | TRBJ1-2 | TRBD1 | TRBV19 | CASSLGAGQGLNRYTF | TGTGCCAGTAGCCTAGGGGCCGGACAGGGCCTTAATCGCTACACCTTC
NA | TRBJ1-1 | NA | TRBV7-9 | CASSFHGRANTEAFF | TGTGCCAGCAGCTTCCACGGGCGGGCGAACACTGAAGCTTTCTTT
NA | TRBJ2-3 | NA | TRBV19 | CASSIVASTDTQYF | TGTGCCAGTAGTATCGTGGCCAGCACAGATACGCAGTATTTT
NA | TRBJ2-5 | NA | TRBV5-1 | CASSLAGPKLATQYF | TGCGCCAGCAGCTTGGCCGGGCCCAAGCTAGCGACCCAGTACTTC
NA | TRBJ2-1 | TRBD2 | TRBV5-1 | CASSFRGASGRALSSYNEQFF | TGCGCCAGCAGCTTTAGGGGGGCTAGCGGGAGGGCTTTGAGCTCCTACAATGAGCAGTTCTTC
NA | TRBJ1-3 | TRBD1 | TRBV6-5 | CASRTGTAGNTIYF | TGTGCCAGCAGAACCGGGACAGCCGGAAACACCATATATTTT
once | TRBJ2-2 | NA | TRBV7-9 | CASSLLGRIPYSGELFF | TGTGCCAGCAGCTTACTGGGAAGGATACCATACTCCGGGGAGCTGTTTTTT
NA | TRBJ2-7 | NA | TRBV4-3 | CASSQDWATYEQYF | TGCGCCAGCAGCCAAGACTGGGCCACGTACGAGCAGTACTTC
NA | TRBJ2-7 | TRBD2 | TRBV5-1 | CASSVSFSGSWDEQYF | TGCGCCAGCAGCGTGTCTTTTAGCGGGAGCTGGGACGAGCAGTACTTC
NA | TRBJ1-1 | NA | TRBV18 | CASSPPVTASEAFF | TGTGCCAGCTCACCACCGGTTACAGCGAGTGAAGCTTTCTTT